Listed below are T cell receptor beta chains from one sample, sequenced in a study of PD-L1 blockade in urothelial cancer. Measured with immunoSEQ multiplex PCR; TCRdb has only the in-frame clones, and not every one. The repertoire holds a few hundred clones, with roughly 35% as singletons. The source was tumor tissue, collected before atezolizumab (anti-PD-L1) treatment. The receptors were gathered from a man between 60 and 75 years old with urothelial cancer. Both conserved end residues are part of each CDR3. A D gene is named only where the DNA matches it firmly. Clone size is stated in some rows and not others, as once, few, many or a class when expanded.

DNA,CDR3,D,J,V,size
TGTGCCACCAGCAGAGATCTAGGGGCAGACCAAGAGACCCAGTACTTC,CATSRDLGADQETQYF,-,TRBJ2-5,TRBV15,few
TGTGCCAGCAGTACTCGTCAACTAACACGGGGGAACTATGGCTACACCTTC,CASSTRQLTRGNYGYTF,-,TRBJ1-2,TRBV28,large
TGTGCCAGCAGTTACTCGGGAGCGGGGGCCCTCACAGATACGCAGTATTTT,CASSYSGAGALTDTQYF,TRBD2,TRBJ2-3,TRBV6-8,large
TGTGCCAGCAGCGGGACAGGGAGCACCTACGAGCAGTACTTC,CASSGTGSTYEQYF,TRBD1,TRBJ2-7,TRBV28,once
TGCGCCAGCAGCTTGGCCTCAGGGATGGAGGGCGAGCAGTACTTC,CASSLASGMEGEQYF,-,TRBJ2-7,TRBV5-1,-
TGTGCCAGTGGCCGACAAGGTCACACTGAAGCTTTCTTT,CASGRQGHTEAFF,-,TRBJ1-1,TRBV19,-
TGTGCCAGCACGCGAGCAGGGGCGGGGGACACTGAAGCTTTCTTT,CASTRAGAGDTEAFF,-,TRBJ1-1,TRBV14,-
TGTGCCAGTAATGCACAGGGGACTGGAAACACCATATATTTT,CASNAQGTGNTIYF,TRBD1,TRBJ1-3,TRBV19,-
TGTGCCAGCTCCAAAGGGACTAACTATGGCTACACCTTC,CASSKGTNYGYTF,-,TRBJ1-2,TRBV14,-
TGTGCCAGCAGCCGACTAATGACAGCTTTGAACACTGAAGCTTTCTTT,CASSRLMTALNTEAFF,-,TRBJ1-1,TRBV14,once
TGTGCCAGCAGTTACCCCTCGGCCAACACTGAAGCTTTCTTT,CASSYPSANTEAFF,-,TRBJ1-1,TRBV6-8,-
TGTGCCAGCAGAATAGAGGAGATTAGCACAGATACGCAGTATTTT,CASRIEEISTDTQYF,-,TRBJ2-3,TRBV6-8,few
TGTGCCACCAGCAGAGGGAGGGGGTCGCCTATCTTCAATGAGCAGTTCTTC,CATSRGRGSPIFNEQFF,-,TRBJ2-1,TRBV15,-
TGTGCCAGTTCCTCGGGGGCTCTAGGCTACGAGCAGTACTTC,CASSSGALGYEQYF,-,TRBJ2-7,TRBV28,few
TGTGCCTGGAGTACACCTATCGTCGGGCCCTACGAGCAGTACTTC,CAWSTPIVGPYEQYF,-,TRBJ2-7,TRBV30,few
TGTGCCATCAGTGAGTCGAGGCAGGGAGCTGGAAACACCATATATTTT,CAISESRQGAGNTIYF,-,TRBJ1-3,TRBV10-3,few
TGTGCCATCAGCGCCGTTAACTATGGCTACACCTTC,CAISAVNYGYTF,-,TRBJ1-2,TRBV6-8,-
TGCGCCAGCAGCCAAGATAACAGGGTAACCACTGAAGCTTTCTTT,CASSQDNRVTTEAFF,-,TRBJ1-1,TRBV4-1,-
TGTGCCAGCAGCCTCGACAGCAGGGGACTCAATGAAAAACTGTTTTTT,CASSLDSRGLNEKLFF,-,TRBJ1-4,TRBV11-3,few
TGTGCCAGCAGCTACGGCAGGGGGCGACGCACCGGGGAGCTGTTTTTT,CASSYGRGRRTGELFF,TRBD1,TRBJ2-2,TRBV11-3,few
TGTGCCAGCAGCCAGAACAGGGGGCACACTGAAGCTTTCTTT,CASSQNRGHTEAFF,TRBD1,TRBJ1-1,TRBV6-8,-
TGTGCCAGCAGCTTAGGGGTTGGGGCTAGCGGGGGATCCACAGATACGCAGTATTTT,CASSLGVGASGGSTDTQYF,TRBD2,TRBJ2-3,TRBV7-6,few
TGTGCCAGCAGCACCTTTGGGCAGGGGGTCTACGAGCAGTACTTC,CASSTFGQGVYEQYF,TRBD1,TRBJ2-7,TRBV28,few